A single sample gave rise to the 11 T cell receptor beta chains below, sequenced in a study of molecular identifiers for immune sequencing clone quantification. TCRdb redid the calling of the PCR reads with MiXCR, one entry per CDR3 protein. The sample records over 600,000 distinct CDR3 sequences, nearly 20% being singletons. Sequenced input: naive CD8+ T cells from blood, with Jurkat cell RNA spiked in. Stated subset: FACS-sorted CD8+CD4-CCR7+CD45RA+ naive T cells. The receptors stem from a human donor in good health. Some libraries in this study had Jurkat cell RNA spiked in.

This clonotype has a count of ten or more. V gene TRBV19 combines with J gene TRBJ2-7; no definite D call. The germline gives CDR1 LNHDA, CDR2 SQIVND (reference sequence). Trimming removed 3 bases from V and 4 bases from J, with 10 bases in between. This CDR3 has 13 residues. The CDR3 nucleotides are TGTGCCAGTAGTATTTCGGTCGGATACGAGCAGTACTTC. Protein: CASSISVGYEQYF.

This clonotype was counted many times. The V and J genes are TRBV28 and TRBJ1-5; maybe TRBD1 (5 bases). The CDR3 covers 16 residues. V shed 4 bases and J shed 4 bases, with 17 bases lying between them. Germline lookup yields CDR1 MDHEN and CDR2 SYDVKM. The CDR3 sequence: CASSSRGTFRNQPQHF. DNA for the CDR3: TGTGCCAGCAGTTCCCGCGGGACTTTTAGGAATCAGCCCCAGCATTTT.

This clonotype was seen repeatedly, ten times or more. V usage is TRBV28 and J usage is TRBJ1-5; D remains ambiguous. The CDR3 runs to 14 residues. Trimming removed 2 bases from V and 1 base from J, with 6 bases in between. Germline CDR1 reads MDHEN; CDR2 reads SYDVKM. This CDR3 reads CASSLQLSNQPQHF. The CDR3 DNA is TGTGCCAGCAGTTTACAGTTGAGCAATCAGCCCCAGCATTTT.

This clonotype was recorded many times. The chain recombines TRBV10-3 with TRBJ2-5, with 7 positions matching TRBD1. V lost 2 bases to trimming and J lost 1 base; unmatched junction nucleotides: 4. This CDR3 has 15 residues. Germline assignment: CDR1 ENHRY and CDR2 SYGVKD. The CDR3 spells CAISEEGQVQETQYF. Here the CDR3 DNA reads TGTGCCATCAGTGAGGAAGGACAGGTCCAAGAGACCCAGTACTTC.

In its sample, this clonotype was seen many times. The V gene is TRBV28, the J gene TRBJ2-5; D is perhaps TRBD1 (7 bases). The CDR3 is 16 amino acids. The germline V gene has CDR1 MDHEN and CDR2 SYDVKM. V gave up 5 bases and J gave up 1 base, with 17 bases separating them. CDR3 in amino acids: CASSTPEGASQETQYF. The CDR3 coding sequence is TGTGCCAGCAGTACTCCGGAGGGGGCATCCCAAGAGACCCAGTACTTC.

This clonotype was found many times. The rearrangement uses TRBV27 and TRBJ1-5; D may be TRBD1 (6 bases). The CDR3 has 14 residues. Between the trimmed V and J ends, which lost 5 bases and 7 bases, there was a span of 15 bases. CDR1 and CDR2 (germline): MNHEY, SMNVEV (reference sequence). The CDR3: CASSLLGGTQPQHF. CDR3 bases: TGTGCCAGCAGTCTCCTAGGGGGAACGCAGCCCCAGCATTTT.

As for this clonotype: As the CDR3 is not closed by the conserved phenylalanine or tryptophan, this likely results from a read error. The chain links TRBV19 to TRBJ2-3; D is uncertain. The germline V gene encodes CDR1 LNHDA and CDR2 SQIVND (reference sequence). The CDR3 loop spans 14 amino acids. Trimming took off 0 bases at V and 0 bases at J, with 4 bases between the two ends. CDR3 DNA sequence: TGTGCCAGTAGTATAGAAGACAGCACAGATACGCAGTATTCT. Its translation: CASSIEDSTDTQYS.

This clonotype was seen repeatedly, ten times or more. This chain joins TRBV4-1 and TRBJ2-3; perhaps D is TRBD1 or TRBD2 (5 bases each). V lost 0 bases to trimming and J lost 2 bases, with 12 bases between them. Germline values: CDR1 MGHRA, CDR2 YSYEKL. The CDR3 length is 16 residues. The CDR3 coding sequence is TGCGCCAGCAGCCAAGATTTTGGGACGACCACAGATACGCAGTATTTT. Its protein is CASSQDFGTTTDTQYF.

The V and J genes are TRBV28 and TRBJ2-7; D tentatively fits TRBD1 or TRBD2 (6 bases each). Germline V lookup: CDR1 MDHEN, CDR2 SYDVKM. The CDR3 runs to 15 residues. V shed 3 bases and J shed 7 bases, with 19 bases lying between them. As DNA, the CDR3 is TGTGCCAGCAGTTTCAGGGGACTGCTTGAGGGGGAGCAGTACTTC. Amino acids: CASSFRGLLEGEQYF.

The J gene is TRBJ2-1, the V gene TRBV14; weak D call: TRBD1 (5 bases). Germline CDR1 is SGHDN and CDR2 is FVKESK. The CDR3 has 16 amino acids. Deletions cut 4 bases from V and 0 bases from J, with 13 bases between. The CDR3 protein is CASSLQGISSYNEQFF. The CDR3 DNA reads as TGTGCCAGCAGCCTCCAGGGAATTAGCTCCTACAATGAGCAGTTCTTC.

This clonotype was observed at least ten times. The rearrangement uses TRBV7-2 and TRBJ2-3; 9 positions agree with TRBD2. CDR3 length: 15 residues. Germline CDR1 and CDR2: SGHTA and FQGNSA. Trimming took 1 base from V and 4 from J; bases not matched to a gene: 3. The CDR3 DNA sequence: TGTGCCAGCAGCTTAGTAGCGGGAGTCCCAGATACGCAGTATTTT. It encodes CASSLVAGVPDTQYF.